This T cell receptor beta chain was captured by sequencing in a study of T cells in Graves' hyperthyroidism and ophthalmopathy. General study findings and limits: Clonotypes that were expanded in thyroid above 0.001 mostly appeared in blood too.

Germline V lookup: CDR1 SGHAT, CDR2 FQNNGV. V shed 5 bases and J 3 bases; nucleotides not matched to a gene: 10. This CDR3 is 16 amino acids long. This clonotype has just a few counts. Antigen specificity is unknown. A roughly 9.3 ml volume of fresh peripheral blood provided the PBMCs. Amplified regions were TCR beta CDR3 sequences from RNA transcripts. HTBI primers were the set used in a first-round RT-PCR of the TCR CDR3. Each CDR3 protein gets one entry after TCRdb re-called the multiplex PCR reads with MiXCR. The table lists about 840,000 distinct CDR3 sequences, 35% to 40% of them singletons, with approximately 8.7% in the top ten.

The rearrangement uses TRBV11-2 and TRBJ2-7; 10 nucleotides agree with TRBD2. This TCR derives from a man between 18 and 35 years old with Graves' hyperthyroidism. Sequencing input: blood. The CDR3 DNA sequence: TGTGCCAGCAGCCAAGGAATGGCTAGCGGGGGCTACGAGCAGTACTTC. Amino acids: CASSQGMASGGYEQYF. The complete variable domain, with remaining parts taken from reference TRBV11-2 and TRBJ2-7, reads EAGVAQSPRYKIIEKRQSVAFWCNPISGHATLYWYQQILGQGPKLLIQFQNNGVVDDSQLPKDRFSAERLKGVDSTLKIQPAKLEDSAVYLCASSQGMASGGYEQYFGPGTRLTVT.